Sequencing of this TCR beta chain was carried out in a study of tissue T cells after allogeneic stem cell transplantation. Using immunoSEQ multiplex PCR, the repertoire was profiled, and TCRdb retains in-frame clones only, with some absent. The data contain 28,000 or so clones, about 90% of them singletons. The clonotype comes from a male donor aged 60 or older who later had graft-versus-host disease after an allogeneic stem cell transplant. The sample consisted of blood, taken before transplantation.

The CDR3 spells CASSSARAGNTIYF. Here the CDR3 DNA reads TGCGCCAGCAGCTCGGCGCGGGCTGGAAACACCATATATTTT. This rearrangement joins TRBV5-1 to TRBJ1-3; no clear D. This CDR3 region has 14 residues. Germline CDR1 SGHRS, CDR2 YFSETQ. The V gene lost 3 bases and the J gene lost 2 bases, with 9 bases spanning the gap.